The present TCR beta chain was sequenced within a study of blood T cell repertoires in COVID-19. About the research overall: Sources were T cells, B-cell-depleted T cells, or PBMCs; the material itself was cDNA or gDNA.

Germline CDR1 is SGHNT and CDR2 is YYREEE (reference sequence). V lost 6 bases to trimming and J lost 1 base, with 7 bases between them. The length of the CDR3 is 13 residues. As processed by the authors: Using reference gene primer amplification, nucleated cell counts were estimated. Assay: immunoSEQ multiplex PCR; the TCRdb copy retains only in-frame clones and omits some. V and J calls and clone size are as listed in that table; D and trimming were resolved from the DNA. Among about 410,000 clones listed, more than 80% were seen once. V and J are TRBV5-4 and TRBJ2-2; D might be TRBD1 (5 bases). The sequence was obtained from a woman aged 25 to 39 with active or convalescent COVID-19. The sample was peripheral blood. CDR3 sequence (DNA): TGTGCCAGCACTACAGGGAACACCGGGGAGCTGTTTTTT. Translated, it gives CASTTGNTGELFF.